A single sample is the source of the 2 T cell receptor beta chains below, sequenced in a study of T cells after yellow fever vaccination. TCRdb independently ran MiXCR on the 5' RACE reads; one entry per CDR3 protein. The sample lists about 320,000 distinct CDR3 sequences, 3.5% to 4.5% seen once, with approximately 19% in the top ten. This sample comprised PBMCs, obtained 15 days after the yellow fever booster vaccination. These receptors were taken from a man between 18 and 29 years old who received the YFV17D yellow fever vaccine.

The table lists this clonotype with many counts. This chain connects TRBV29-1 to TRBJ1-1, with D perhaps TRBD1 (6 bases). The CDR3 sequence is 15 residues long. The V and J ends lost 4 bases and 1 base respectively, with 16 bases between them. CDR1 is SQVTM, CDR2 ANQGSEA, per germline. CDR3 region: CSVGGAPVPNTEAFF. In nucleotides, the CDR3 is TGCAGCGTTGGGGGGGCCCCCGTACCGAACACTGAAGCTTTCTTT.

This clonotype was counted ten times or more. This rearrangement joins TRBV6-6 to TRBJ1-4; 7 bases are a match to TRBD1. CDR1 is MNHNY, CDR2 SVGAGI, per germline (reference sequence). The junction had 7 bases not matched to a gene; V was cut back by 4 bases and J by 8 bases. This CDR3 has 14 residues. CDR3 sequence (DNA): TGTGCCAGCAGTTCTGACAGGGTGGGGGAAAAACTGTTTTTT. Protein: CASSSDRVGEKLFF.